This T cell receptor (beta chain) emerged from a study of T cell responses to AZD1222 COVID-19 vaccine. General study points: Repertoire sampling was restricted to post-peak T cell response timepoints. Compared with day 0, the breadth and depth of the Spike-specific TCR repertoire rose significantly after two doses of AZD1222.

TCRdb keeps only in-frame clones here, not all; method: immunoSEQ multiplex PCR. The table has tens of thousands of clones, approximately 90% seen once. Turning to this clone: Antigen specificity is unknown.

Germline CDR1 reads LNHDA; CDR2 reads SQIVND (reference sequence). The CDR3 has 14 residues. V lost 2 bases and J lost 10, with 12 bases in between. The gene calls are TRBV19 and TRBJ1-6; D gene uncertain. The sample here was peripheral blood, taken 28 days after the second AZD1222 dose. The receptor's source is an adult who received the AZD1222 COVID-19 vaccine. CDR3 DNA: TGTGCCAGTAGTATATTGGCCGAAGAATCACCCCTCCACTTT. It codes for CASSILAEESPLHF.